What follows are 29 T cell receptor gamma chains derived from one specimen sequenced in a study of gamma-delta chains in newborns, infants, children. TCRdb re-called the reads with CATT. The data hold 650 to 800 gamma-chain clones, with 1.5% observed a single time. Sequencing was performed on blood. Receptors were obtained from a child who was a newborn, infant or young child, either healthy, febrile or measles-vaccinated (not recorded which).

By its share, this clone is large (0.1 to 1%). The chain couples TRGV5 to TRGJ1 or TRGJ2. CDR3 length equals 11 residues. Trimming took 0 bases from V and 10 from J; bases not matched to a gene: 3. CDR1 and CDR2 (germline): VINAFY, YDVSNSKD. DNA for the CDR3: TGTGCCACCTGGGACAGGCGCAAGAAACTCTTT. Its protein is CATWDRRKKLF.

By its share, this clone is large. The J gene is TRGJ1 or TRGJ2, the V gene TRGV4. CDR3 length: 14 residues. The trim removed 2 bases at V and 0 bases at J, leaving 4 bases unmatched. CDR1 and CDR2 from the germline V gene are EGSTGY and YDSYTSSV. The DNA of the CDR3 is TGTGCCACCTGGGATGTTTCGAATTATTATAAGAAACTCTTT. Translated, it gives CATWDVSNYYKKLF.

The table lists this clone with a few counts. This likely traces to a read error, being one base from a far larger clone. The sample holds other DNA sequences that translate to the same CDR3. V and J are TRGV3 and TRGJP2. Trimming at V came to 4 bases and at J to 5 bases, leaving 10 bases not matched to a gene. CDR1 is VTNTFY and CDR2 is YDVSTARD in the germline V gene (reference sequence). CDR3 length: 15 amino acids. Written as DNA, the CDR3 is TGTGCCACCTGGGATCGACGACGGAGTGATTGGATCAAGACGTTT. This encodes CATWDRRRSDWIKTF.

As concerns this clone: A read error may be the cause here, since a much bigger clone is one base away. This chain uses TRGV3 with TRGJ1 or TRGJ2. Per the germline V gene, CDR1 is VTNTFY and CDR2 is YDVSTARD (reference sequence). The CDR3 loop spans 14 amino acids. CDR3 residues: CATWGRAPYYKKLF. The CDR3 bases are TGTGCCACCTGGGGCAGGGCCCCTTATTATAAGAAACTCTTT.

This clone appeared a few times. TCRdb's protein for this DNA is that of a much larger clone and differs from the translation at residue 3, likely a read error; the protein shown is the DNA translation. The chain links TRGV9 to TRGJP. The V gene's germline CDR1 is GITISATS and CDR2 ISYDGTV (reference sequence). The CDR3 loop spans 15 amino acids. Here the CDR3 DNA reads TGTGCCTCGTGGGACGGGGAGTTGGGCAAAAAAATCAAGGTATTT. This gives the protein CASWDGELGKKIKVF.

Sample share makes this clone large. The sample carries other DNA sequences with the same CDR3. This CDR3 is CALWEDPQELGKKIKVF. CDR3 bases: TGTGCCTTGTGGGAGGACCCGCAAGAGTTGGGCAAAAAAATCAAGGTATTT. The chain recombines TRGV9 with TRGJP. The trim removed 2 bases at V and 3 bases at J, leaving 4 bases unmatched. The CDR3 has 17 amino acids. In germline, CDR1 is GITISATS, CDR2 ISYDGTV (reference sequence).

This clone was observed a few times. It is likely a read error: a sequence one base away is far more abundant. The chain employs TRGV9 and TRGJP. The length of the CDR3 is 16 residues. Germline CDR1 and CDR2: GITISATS and ISYDGTV (reference sequence). The CDR3 here is CALREVQELGKKIKVF. CDR3 in DNA: TGTGCCTTGCGGGAGGTGCAAGAGTTGGGCAAAAAAATCAAGGTATTT.

The sample holds a few counts of this clone. This likely came from a read error, as a far larger clone is one base away. The sample has other DNA sequences that encode this CDR3 too. The chain combines TRGV4 with TRGJ1 or TRGJ2. Germline CDR1 and CDR2: EGSTGY and YDSYTSSV. This CDR3 contains 14 residues. J gave up 4 bases and V 4 bases, and 10 bases lay outside the gene matches. The CDR3 bases are TGTGCCACCTGGGACGGGCGACCGTATTATAAGAAACTCTTT. Amino acid sequence: CATWDGRPYYKKLF.

This clone is labeled large. This sequence joins TRGV8 and TRGJ1 or TRGJ2. The CDR3 is made up of 13 amino acids. CDR1 is VENAVY, CDR2 YDSYNSRV, per germline. V lost 5 bases and J lost 3; bases outside the gene matches: 7. CDR3 sequence (DNA): TGTGCCACCTGGGTTATCCCTTATTATAAGAAACTCTTT. Its translation: CATWVIPYYKKLF.

This clone is large by share. This sequence joins TRGV4 and TRGJP1. J gave up 2 bases and V 2 bases, and 2 bases lay outside the gene matches. The germline CDR1 and CDR2 sequences are EGSTGY and YDSYTSSV. The CDR3 consists of 14 residues. The CDR3 protein is CATWDETTGWFKIF. The CDR3 coding sequence is TGTGCCACCTGGGATGAAACCACTGGTTGGTTCAAGATATTT.

Comment on this clone: It differs at one base from a far larger clone, so likely a read error. The genes are TRGV9 and TRGJP. V shed 2 bases, J shed 4 bases, and the junction held 5 bases outside the gene matches. Germline V gene lookup returns CDR1 GITISATS and CDR2 ISYDGTV (reference sequence). This CDR3 comprises 17 residues. The DNA for the CDR3 is TGTGCCTTGTGGGAGGACCACCAAGAGTTGGGCAAAAAAATCAAGGTATTT. Protein product: CALWEDHQELGKKIKVF.

Notes on this clone: Just one base apart from a much larger clone, this may be a read error. The chain joins TRGV3 to TRGJ1 or TRGJ2. The CDR3 runs 14 residues. Germline assignment: CDR1 VTNTFY and CDR2 YDVSTARD (reference sequence). V was clipped by 0 bases and J by 4 bases; unmatched bases: 6. The CDR3 spells CATWDRPEYYKKLF. CDR3 coding DNA: TGTGCCACCTGGGACAGGCCAGAGTATTATAAGAAACTCTTT.

This clone was counted between two and nine times. The protein TCRdb gives is from a much larger clone and does not agree with this DNA's translation at residue 5, likely a read error; the protein shown here comes from the DNA. The chain links TRGV5 to TRGJ1 or TRGJ2. CDR1 and CDR2 from the germline V gene are VINAFY and YDVSNSKD. The CDR3 is made up of 15 amino acids. This chain's CDR3 is CATWNRPKDYYKKLF. CDR3 coding DNA: TGTGCCACCTGGAACAGGCCAAAGGATTATTATAAGAAACTCTTT.

A word on this clone: A far bigger clonotype differs at one base, so this is likely a read error. The chain combines TRGV9 with TRGJ1 or TRGJ2. Germline CDR1 GITISATS, CDR2 ISYDGTV (reference sequence). This CDR3 region has 13 residues. The CDR3 here is CALWEPPYYKKLF. DNA of the CDR3: TGCGCCTTGTGGGAGCCCCCTTATTATAAGAAACTCTTT.

This clone is categorized as large (0.1 to 1%). A much bigger clone sits one base away, suggesting this may be a read error. This specimen includes other DNA sequences encoding the same CDR3. In nucleotides, the CDR3 is TGTGCCTTGTGGGAGGTGAAAGAGTTGGGCAAAAAAATCAAGGTATTT. It is translated as CALWEVKELGKKIKVF. The V call is TRGV9, the J call TRGJP. Trimming at V came to 0 bases and at J to 5 bases, leaving 1 base not matched to a gene. The CDR3 extends over 16 amino acids. From germline, CDR1 is GITISATS and CDR2 ISYDGTV (reference sequence).

Regarding this clone: A far larger clone lies a single base away; this is likely a read error. This chain uses TRGV4 with TRGJ1 or TRGJ2. The CDR3 spans 11 residues. Germline assignment: CDR1 EGSTGY and CDR2 YDSYTSSV. Written as DNA, the CDR3 is TGTGCCACCCGGGATGGGCCTAAGAAACTCTTT. It specifies CATRDGPKKLF.

This clone was observed a few times. V and J are TRGV9 and TRGJ1 or TRGJ2. Looked up from germline, CDR1 is GITISATS and CDR2 is ISYDGTV (reference sequence). Unmatched junction bases numbered 13, after V lost 11 bases and J lost 3 bases. The length of the CDR3 is 13 residues. The CDR3 here is CASGEVLYYKKLF. In DNA, the CDR3 is TGTGCCTCGGGGGAGGTGCTTTATTATAAGAAACTCTTT.

There are a few counts of this clone. It may be a read error: a sequence one base away is much more abundant. J is TRGJ1 or TRGJ2 and V is TRGV2. Germline V gene sequence: CDR1 EGSNGY, CDR2 YDSYNSKV. The CDR3 runs to 13 residues. J gave up 6 bases and V 0 bases, and 5 bases lay outside the gene matches. Written as DNA, the CDR3 is TGTGCCACCTGGGACGGGCCGGGTTATAAGAAACTCTTT. It specifies CATWDGPGYKKLF.

This clone has only a few counts. For this DNA, TCRdb reports the protein of a much larger clone, which diverges at residue 3, most likely from a read error; the protein presented here is translated directly from the DNA. V usage is TRGV9 and J usage is TRGJP. The CDR3 length is 16 residues. Germline assignment: CDR1 GITISATS and CDR2 ISYDGTV (reference sequence). DNA of the CDR3: TGTGCCTCGTGGGAGGTGCGGGAGTTGGGCAAAAAAATCAAGGTATTT. Amino acids: CASWEVRELGKKIKVF.

As to this clone: This likely traces to a read error, being one base from a far larger clone. The V and J genes are TRGV9 and TRGJP1. The J call may be in error: the DNA end matches TRGJP better. CDR1 GITISATS and CDR2 ISYDGTV come from the germline V gene (reference sequence). The CDR3 is 14 residues long. Here the CDR3 reads CALWEAERGWFKVF. DNA of the CDR3: TGTGCCTTGTGGGAGGCCGAGAGGGGTTGGTTCAAGGTATTT.

The sample holds a few counts of this clone. A much larger clone sits a single nucleotide away, making a read error possible. The CDR3 sequence is CATWGRSSNWIKTF. For the CDR3, the DNA is TGTGCCACCTGGGGGCGAAGTAGTAATTGGATCAAGACGTTT. This rearrangement joins TRGV4 to TRGJP2. This CDR3 has 14 residues. Germline V CDR1 and CDR2: EGSTGY, YDSYTSSV.

As to this clone: A far larger clone is one nucleotide away, so this likely arose from a read error. The chain employs TRGV5 and TRGJ1 or TRGJ2. Trimming removed 1 base from V and 3 bases from J; junction bases left unmatched: 3. This CDR3 spans 13 amino acids. CDR1 is VINAFY, CDR2 YDVSNSKD, per germline. The CDR3, as DNA: TGTGCCACCTGGGACAGCAGTTATTATAAGAAACTCTTT. Protein product: CATWDSSYYKKLF.

With regard to this clone: A far bigger clonotype differs at one base, so this is likely a read error. V is TRGV9 and J is TRGJP. Germline CDR1 is GITISATS and CDR2 is ISYDGTV (reference sequence). This CDR3 has 17 amino acids. The CDR3 loop reads CALCEAHQELGKKIKVF. DNA of the CDR3: TGTGCCTTGTGTGAGGCCCACCAAGAGTTGGGCAAAAAAATCAAGGTATTT.

Within the sample, this clone is large (0.1 to 1%). V usage is TRGV4 and J usage is TRGJP2. The CDR3 has 16 residues. Unmatched junction bases numbered 6, after V lost 1 base and J lost 1 base. Germline values: CDR1 EGSTGY, CDR2 YDSYTSSV. CDR3 nucleotide sequence: TGTGCCACCTGGGATGGTTATACTAGTAGTGATTGGATCAAGACGTTT. This codes for CATWDGYTSSDWIKTF.

In its sample, this clone is medium-sized. This chain joins TRGV4 and TRGJ1 or TRGJ2. Germline V lookup: CDR1 EGSTGY, CDR2 YDSYTSSV. The CDR3 has 12 amino acids. The V segment lost 4 bases and the J segment 3 bases; nucleotides outside the gene matches: 3. In DNA, the CDR3 is TGTGCCACCTGGGACCTTTATTATAAGAAACTCTTT. Protein: CATWDLYYKKLF.

This clone was recorded a few times. With only one base between it and a far larger clone, this is likely a read error. The J gene is TRGJP, the V gene TRGV9. The CDR3 is 16 amino acids. Per germline, CDR1 GITISATS and CDR2 ISYDGTV (reference sequence). This CDR3 reads CALWEVQGLGKKIKVF. The DNA for the CDR3 is TGTGCCTTGTGGGAGGTGCAAGGGTTGGGCAAAAAAATCAAGGTATTT.

This clone was observed a few times. This likely reflects a read error, since a far larger clone is one base away. Within the sample, other DNA sequences also encode this same CDR3. The chain combines TRGV9 with TRGJ1 or TRGJ2. The CDR3 extends over 11 amino acids. Germline-derived CDR1 and CDR2 are GITISATS and ISYDGTV (reference sequence). CDR3 region: CALWEVNKKLF. As DNA, the CDR3 is TGTGCCTTGTGGGAGGTAAATAAGAAACTATTT.

This clone was seen a handful of times. A far larger clone is a single base away, which makes a read error likely. The same CDR3 is also encoded by other DNA sequences in this sample. The V gene is TRGV9, the J gene TRGJP. Germline CDR1 and CDR2: GITISATS and ISYDGTV (reference sequence). The length of the CDR3 is 15 residues. The CDR3 reads CALWDGELGKKIKVF. Written as DNA, the CDR3 is TGTGCCTTGTGGGACGGGGAGTTGGGCAAAAAAATAAAGGTATTT.

This clone was picked up a small number of times. A single base is all that separates this from a far larger clone, so a read error is likely. The chain recombines TRGV9 with TRGJ1 or TRGJ2. Germline trimming cut 4 bases from V and 3 bases from J; bases unmatched to any gene: 3. This CDR3 is built from 12 residues. Per the germline V gene, CDR1 is GITISATS and CDR2 is ISYDGTV (reference sequence). CDR3 region: CALWEGYYKKLF. The CDR3 nucleotides read TGTGCCTTGTGGGAAGGTTATTATAAGAAACTCTTT.